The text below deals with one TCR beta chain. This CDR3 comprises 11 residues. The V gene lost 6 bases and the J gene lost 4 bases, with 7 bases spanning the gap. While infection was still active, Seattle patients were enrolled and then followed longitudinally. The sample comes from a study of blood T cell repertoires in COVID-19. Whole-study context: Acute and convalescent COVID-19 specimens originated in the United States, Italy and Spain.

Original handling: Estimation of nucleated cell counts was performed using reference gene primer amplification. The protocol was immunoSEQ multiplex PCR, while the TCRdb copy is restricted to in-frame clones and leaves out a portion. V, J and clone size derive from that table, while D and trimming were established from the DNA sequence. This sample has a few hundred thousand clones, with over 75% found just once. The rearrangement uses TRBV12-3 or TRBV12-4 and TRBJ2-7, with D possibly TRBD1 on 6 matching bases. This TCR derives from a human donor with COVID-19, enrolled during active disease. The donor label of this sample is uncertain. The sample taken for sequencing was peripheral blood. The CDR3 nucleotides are TGTGCCAGCAGAGGGGGTTACGAGCAGTACTTC. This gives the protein CASRGGYEQYF.